This entry describes one T cell receptor beta chain. As yet, its antigen is unknown. This CDR3 has 15 residues. V gave up 7 bases and J gave up 3 bases; unmatched junction bases: 11. Germline loops: CDR1 MNHGY, CDR2 SVAAGI. These data belong to a study of glioma-infiltrating T cells after dendritic cell vaccination. Background on the study: Dendritic cell vaccination trial patients had either newly diagnosed or recurrent glioblastoma. Autologous tumor lysate-pulsed dendritic cell vaccination was given between about 2002 and 2012. Monocyte-derived dendritic cells, cultured less than 9 days with IL-4 and GM-CSF, were pulsed with autologous tumor lysate.

Notes on the study in general: No direct clonality-survival link was found; a diverse polyclonal response may matter.

The time point here: after dendritic cell vaccination, including at tumor progression/relapse. The repertoire was sequenced with immunoSEQ multiplex PCR; TCRdb's copy has only in-frame clones and lacks some. The profile shows 45,000 to 60,000 clones, about four fifths of them singletons. The clonotype was recovered from a human donor with glioblastoma. The rearrangement uses TRBV6-9 and TRBJ2-7; 8 nucleotides agree with TRBD2. The sample consisted of blood, taken after dendritic cell vaccination. CDR3 sequence reads: CASKSRSGGDYEQYF. CDR3 bases: TGTGCCAGCAAGTCGCGCAGCGGGGGAGACTACGAGCAGTACTTC.